Listed below are T cell receptor beta chains from one sample, sequenced in a study of cytomegalovirus exposure and HLA in healthy donors. Assay: immunoSEQ multiplex PCR; the TCRdb copy retains only in-frame clones and omits some. In the table there are roughly 140,000 clones, about 91% of which are singletons. Specimen: PBMCs. The receptors were sampled from a woman between 18 and 29 years old in good health and CMV-seropositive. Both conserved end residues are part of each CDR3. A D gene is named only where the DNA matches it firmly. Size tells how often a clone was seen (once, few, many) or the class of an expanded clone, and some rows leave it out.

abundance	d_gene	v_gene	j_gene	CDR3nt	CDR3aa
-	TRBD2	TRBV9	TRBJ2-1	TGTGCCAGCAGCCCGCGGACTAGCGGGAGGTACAATGAGCAGTTCTTC	CASSPRTSGRYNEQFF
-	TRBD1	TRBV10-3	TRBJ2-7	TGTGCCATCAGTGGACAGGGGTTCGAGCAGTACTTC	CAISGQGFEQYF
-	TRBD1	TRBV2	TRBJ1-1	TGTGCCAGCAGTCTTGGACAGGGAAGCGCTGAAGCTTTCTTT	CASSLGQGSAEAFF
few	-	TRBV27	TRBJ1-5	TGTGCCAGCAGAACAGGGAGCAATCAGCCCCAGCATTTT	CASRTGSNQPQHF
-	-	TRBV7-3	TRBJ2-2	TGTGCCAGCAGCTTAACGGCGTCGGGAGCTGGATTGGGGGAGCTGTTTTTT	CASSLTASGAGLGELFF
-	TRBD1	TRBV18	TRBJ1-1	TGTGCCAGCTCACGACAGGGCCATACTGAAGCTTTCTTT	CASSRQGHTEAFF
-	-	TRBV9	TRBJ1-6	TGTGCCAGCAGCGTAGGAGGGCGAGTTAATAATTCACCCCTCCACTTT	CASSVGGRVNNSPLHF
-	-	TRBV7-7	TRBJ2-5	TGTGCTAGCAGCCCGCCGGGGTGGGAGACCCAGTACTTC	CASSPPGWETQYF
-	-	TRBV4-1	TRBJ1-2	TGCGCCAGTCAGCGGGGGGAGAACTATGGCTACACCTTC	CASQRGENYGYTF
once	-	TRBV5-6	TRBJ2-2	TGTGCCAGCAGCTCGGGACTGGCGAACACCGGGGAGCTGTTTTTT	CASSSGLANTGELFF
few	-	TRBV2	TRBJ1-1	TGTGCCAGCATTTATAGATTTCCTGAAGCTTTCTTT	CASIYRFPEAFF
-	TRBD1	TRBV30	TRBJ1-1	TGTGCCTGGGACAGGGGGCCCACTGAAGCTTTCTTT	CAWDRGPTEAFF
-	TRBD2	TRBV9	TRBJ2-5	TGTGCCAGCAGCCCCGTAGCGGGGGGCCAAGAGACCCAGTACTTC	CASSPVAGGQETQYF
-	-	TRBV7-7	TRBJ2-2	TGTGCTAGCAGCTTTTCTTCAGGGGTCGCCGGGGAGCTGTTTTTT	CASSFSSGVAGELFF
-	-	TRBV30	TRBJ1-1	TGTGCCTGGAGTGTACACAGGAACACTGAAGCTTTCTTT	CAWSVHRNTEAFF
-	-	TRBV6-1	TRBJ2-7	TGTGCCAGCAGGAGGGGGGACAGAGTCGCCGACGAGCAGTACTTC	CASRRGDRVADEQYF
-	-	TRBV15	TRBJ2-1	TGTGCCACCGCCCTTACGGGGAGCTCCTACAATGAGCAGTTCTTC	CATALTGSSYNEQFF
-	-	TRBV5-1	TRBJ2-1	TGCGCCAGCAGCTTGGGACTAAACAATGAGCAGTTCTTC	CASSLGLNNEQFF
-	TRBD2	TRBV2	TRBJ2-5	TGTGCCAGCAAGCGGGGGCAAGAGACCCAGTACTTC	CASKRGQETQYF
-	-	TRBV6-5	TRBJ2-5	TGTGCCAGCAGTCCTACTAGCAACGGGGAGACCCAGTACTTC	CASSPTSNGETQYF
-	-	TRBV25-1	TRBJ1-3	TGTGCCAGCAGTCGGGGGATTCCTGGAAACACCATATATTTT	CASSRGIPGNTIYF
-	-	TRBV7-9	TRBJ1-5	TGTGCCAGCAGAAACGGGCAGGGGATAAGTCAGCCCCAGCATTTT	CASRNGQGISQPQHF
few	-	TRBV6-6	TRBJ1-6	TGTGCCAGCTATAGACGGAGCTCCTATAATTCACCCCTCCACTTT	CASYRRSSYNSPLHF
-	TRBD2	TRBV12-5	TRBJ2-1	TGTGCTAGTGGCCGCGGGACTAGCGGGGGGTACAATGAGCAGTTCTTC	CASGRGTSGGYNEQFF
-	TRBD1	TRBV9	TRBJ1-2	TGTGCCAGCAGCCCCCAGGGACAGGGGGGCGATGGCTACACCTTC	CASSPQGQGGDGYTF
-	-	TRBV15	TRBJ1-4	TGTGCCACCAGCAGAGATAGAGGGTACAATGAAAAACTGTTTTTT	CATSRDRGYNEKLFF
once	TRBD2	TRBV7-9	TRBJ2-1	TGTGCCAGCAGCACGGGACTAGCGGGAGCTGAGCAGTTCTTC	CASSTGLAGAEQFF
-	-	TRBV6-1	TRBJ2-7	TGTGCCAGCAGTGAACCCCCGGGGAGCCCTTACGAGCAGTACTTC	CASSEPPGSPYEQYF
-	-	TRBV7-3	TRBJ2-5	TGTGCCAGCAGCTTGGGGACACACCAAGAGACCCAGTACTTC	CASSLGTHQETQYF
-	-	TRBV19	TRBJ1-1	TGTGCCAGTACGGAGTCCCTAAGGACTGAAGCTTTCTTT	CASTESLRTEAFF
-	-	TRBV7-6	TRBJ1-1	TGTGCCAGCAGCTCCAGGGGAAACACTGAAGCTTTCTTT	CASSSRGNTEAFF
-	TRBD1	TRBV6-1	TRBJ2-1	TGTGCCAGCAGGGACAGGAGCTCCTACAATGAGCAGTTCTTC	CASRDRSSYNEQFF
-	TRBD1	TRBV11-2	TRBJ1-4	TGTGCCAGCGATTCAGGGGGCCGTGAAAAACTGTTTTTT	CASDSGGREKLFF
-	TRBD1	TRBV27	TRBJ2-1	TGTGCCAGCAGTTTATCGACAGGGGGAACCAATGAGCAGTTCTTC	CASSLSTGGTNEQFF
-	TRBD2	TRBV2	TRBJ2-2	TGTGCCAGCCTAGGACTAGCGGTAAACACCGGGGAGCTGTTTTTT	CASLGLAVNTGELFF
-	-	TRBV5-6	TRBJ2-7	-	CASSFFVLAGTAEQYF